The next 29 T cell receptor beta chains were all read from a single sample in a study of beta chain features in type 1 diabetes. cDNA synthesis used the whole RNA isolate, giving expressed TCRB sequences. TCRdb's table, derived via immunoSEQ multiplex PCR, lists solely in-frame clones and lacks some. The sample has about 360,000 clones; around an eighth are singletons. The sequenced sample was naive CD4+ T cells from blood. All receptors come from a man aged 18-30 years in good health.

This rearrangement joins TRBV30 to TRBJ2-5; 8 positions agree with TRBD1. The CDR3 spans 13 residues. J lost 5 bases, V lost 3 bases, and 5 bases had no gene match. Looked up from germline, CDR1 is GTSNPN and CDR2 is SVGIG (reference sequence). The CDR3 spells CAWSKTGDETQYF. The CDR3 bases are TGTGCCTGGAGCAAGACAGGGGACGAGACCCAGTACTTC.

This rearrangement joins TRBV10-3 to TRBJ2-3; the match to TRBD2 covers 7 bases. Germline assignment: CDR1 ENHRY and CDR2 SYGVKD. The V segment lost 5 bases and the J segment 4 bases; nucleotides outside the gene matches: 12. The CDR3 is 16 amino acids. The CDR3 spells CAISQWDYGEADTQYF. In DNA form, the CDR3 reads TGTGCCATCAGTCAATGGGACTACGGGGAAGCAGATACGCAGTATTTT.

The J gene is TRBJ1-2, the V gene TRBV5-4; 12 bases agree with TRBD1. CDR1 and CDR2 from the germline V gene are SGHNT and YYREEE (reference sequence). V dropped 2 bases and J dropped 8; count of bases not matched to a gene: 10. The CDR3 is 16 residues long. The CDR3 nucleotides are TGTGCCAGCAGCTTACCGGGACAGGGGGCAATCGGCGGCTACACCTTC. This sequence encodes CASSLPGQGAIGGYTF. Variable domain in full (rest from reference TRBV5-4 and TRBJ1-2): ETGVTQSPTHLIKTRGQQVTLRCSSQSGHNTVSWYQQALGQGPQFIFQYYREEENGRGNFPPRFSGLQFPNYSSELNVNALELDDSALYLCASSLPGQGAIGGYTFGSGTRLTVV.

This clone was detected only a few times. The V call is TRBV18, the J call TRBJ2-7; 7 bases are shared with TRBD1. There are 16 residues in the CDR3. V lost 2 bases and J lost 3; bases outside the gene matches: 10. Germline V CDR1 and CDR2: KGHSH, LQKENI. The chain's CDR3 is CASSPRDSQIDYEQYF. As DNA, the CDR3 is TGTGCCAGCTCACCAAGGGACAGCCAGATAGACTACGAGCAGTACTTC.

The chain is built from TRBV14 and TRBJ2-7; TRBD1 matches at 10 bases. This CDR3 is 14 amino acids long. The V and J ends lost 4 bases and 6 bases, in that order; junction bases with no gene match: 6. Germline-derived CDR1 and CDR2 are SGHDN and FVKESK. The CDR3 loop reads CASSLRDRGGEQYF. In DNA form, the CDR3 reads TGTGCCAGCAGCCTTCGGGACAGGGGTGGCGAGCAGTACTTC.

V and J are TRBV10-3 and TRBJ1-5; D not resolved. This CDR3 region has 15 residues. In germline, CDR1 is ENHRY, CDR2 SYGVKD. V was cut by 5 bases and J by 4 bases, with 15 bases left in between. CDR3 in amino acids: CAISSEQIPNQPQHF. The CDR3 DNA reads TGTGCCATCAGTTCGGAACAGATACCAAATCAGCCCCAGCATTTT.

This clone was found a few times. CDR3 DNA: TGTGCCAGCAGTTTATCTACCTATGGCTACACCTTC. It specifies CASSLSTYGYTF. The rearrangement uses TRBV28 and TRBJ1-2; no clear D gene. CDR3 length equals 12 residues. Germline assignment: CDR1 MDHEN and CDR2 SYDVKM. V dropped 1 base and J dropped 4 bases, with 4 bases sitting between them.

Only a few counts were recorded for this clone. V usage is TRBV25-1 and J usage is TRBJ1-1; 8 bases line up with TRBD1. Germline assignment: CDR1 MGHDK and CDR2 SYGVNS. V trimming: 6 bases; J trimming: 4 bases; junction bases outside the gene matches: 7. This CDR3 has 14 residues. CDR3 bases: TGTGCCAGCAGCCAGACAGGGGTAGCCACTGAAGCTTTCTTT. Translation gives CASSQTGVATEAFF.

This clone was seen a few times. CDR3 protein: CASSSPGNTEAFF. The CDR3 DNA sequence: TGTGCCAGCAGCTCCCCGGGGAACACTGAAGCTTTCTTT. This chain links TRBV7-2 with TRBJ1-1; D remains unclear. CDR1 is SGHTA and CDR2 is FQGNSA in the germline V gene. Trimming shortened V by 4 bases and J by 1 base, and 7 bases separated the two germline ends. The CDR3 contains 13 residues.

The rearrangement joins TRBV30 to TRBJ1-5, with 7 bases fitting TRBD1. Unmatched junction bases numbered 7, after V lost 3 bases and J lost 5 bases. Germline CDR1 reads GTSNPN; CDR2 reads SVGIG (reference sequence). CDR3 length: 14 residues. CDR3 amino acids: CAWRDGQVHQPQHF. The CDR3 DNA reads TGTGCCTGGAGGGACGGACAGGTCCATCAGCCCCAGCATTTT.

This clone has a handful of counts. This chain connects TRBV6-5 to TRBJ2-5; D may be TRBD2 (6 bases). The CDR3 contains 13 residues. Germline V gene lookup returns CDR1 MNHEY and CDR2 SVGAGI. The V end lost 6 bases, the J end lost 4 bases, and 12 bases lay between the germline ends. CDR3 amino acids: CASRLLARETQYF. CDR3 DNA: TGTGCCAGCAGACTACTAGCTCGAGAGACCCAGTACTTC.

CDR3 sequence reads: CASSSLKDRGQGYTF. CDR3 coding DNA: TGTGCCAGCAGCTCCCTCAAGGACAGGGGGCAAGGCTACACCTTC. This chain joins TRBV5-4 and TRBJ1-2; 11 nucleotides line up with TRBD1. Trimming cost V 3 bases and J 8 bases; bases outside gene matches: 9. CDR3 size: 15 residues. CDR1 and CDR2 (germline): SGHNT, YYREEE (reference sequence).

V is TRBV7-2 and J is TRBJ2-7; possible D gene TRBD1, 5 bases. Germline CDR1 reads SGHTA; CDR2 reads FQGNSA. V was clipped by 4 bases and J by 4 bases, with 17 bases between them. This CDR3 has 15 amino acids. CDR3 nucleotide sequence: TGTGCCAGCAGCTCCTTCGACAGCTCCCCTTACGAGCAGTACTTC. Translation gives CASSSFDSSPYEQYF.

This clone showed up just a few times. The J gene is TRBJ1-5, the V gene TRBV29-1, with D perhaps TRBD1 (5 bases). The V end was cut by 4 bases, the J end by 5 bases, with 12 bases between. The CDR3 covers 13 residues. CDR1 and CDR2 (germline): SQVTM, ANQGSEA. This CDR3 reads CSVGEGMDQPQHF. CDR3 nucleotide sequence: TGCAGCGTTGGGGAGGGGATGGATCAGCCCCAGCATTTT. Drawing the rest from reference TRBV29-1 and TRBJ1-5, the complete variable domain is SAVISQKPSRDICQRGTSLTIQCQVDSQVTMMFWYRQQPGQSLTLIATANQGSEATYESGFVIDKFPISRPNLTFSTLTVSNMSPEDSSIYLCSVGEGMDQPQHFGDGTRLSIL.

The CDR3 here is CAISELDRGENTEAFF. The CDR3, as DNA: TGTGCCATCAGTGAGCTCGACAGGGGCGAGAACACTGAAGCTTTCTTT. The chain links TRBV10-3 to TRBJ1-1; 8 nucleotides match TRBD1. Unmatched junction bases numbered 6, after V lost 2 bases and J lost 1 base. CDR3 length equals 16 residues. Germline V gene lookup returns CDR1 ENHRY and CDR2 SYGVKD.

This clone was recorded a few times. J is TRBJ2-1 and V is TRBV5-1; 7 nucleotides match TRBD1. V lost 0 bases to trimming and J lost 7 bases; unmatched junction nucleotides: 10. The CDR3 runs 16 residues. From germline, CDR1 is SGHRS and CDR2 YFSETQ. The CDR3 spells CASSLVPRDSANEQFF. The CDR3 coding sequence is TGCGCCAGCAGCTTGGTCCCCCGGGACAGCGCGAATGAGCAGTTCTTC.

V and J are TRBV11-2 and TRBJ2-3; 9 bases agree with TRBD1. The V and J ends lost 4 bases and 5 bases, in that order; junction bases with no gene match: 10. This CDR3 region has 16 residues. Germline CDR1 is SGHAT and CDR2 is FQNNGV. The CDR3 spells CASSSGSQGAKDTQYF. The CDR3 bases are TGTGCCAGCAGCTCAGGATCACAGGGGGCTAAAGATACGCAGTATTTT.

The chain links TRBV15 to TRBJ2-7, with TRBD1 matching 7 bases. In germline, CDR1 is LNHNV, CDR2 YYDKDF (reference sequence). This CDR3 comprises 14 residues. V shed 5 bases and J 2 bases; nucleotides not matched to a gene: 6. This chain's CDR3 is CATSRDRDPYEQYF. In nucleotides, the CDR3 is TGTGCCACCAGCCGTGACAGGGATCCCTACGAGCAGTACTTC.

This clone was counted only a few times. V and J are TRBV28 and TRBJ2-6, with a weak D call TRBD1 (7 bases). CDR1 is MDHEN and CDR2 is SYDVKM in the germline V gene. The CDR3 has 19 amino acids. V gave up 2 bases and J gave up 0 bases, with 17 bases separating them. The CDR3 loop is CASSLIPGQTSSGANVLTF. The CDR3, as DNA: TGTGCCAGCAGTTTAATCCCGGGACAGACTAGCTCTGGGGCCAACGTCCTGACTTTC.

This clone was detected only a few times. This CDR3 is CASSFHRGYEQYF. CDR3 nucleotide sequence: TGCGCCAGCAGCTTCCACAGGGGATACGAGCAGTACTTC. The chain joins TRBV5-1 to TRBJ2-7, with 7 bases identical to TRBD1. Unmatched junction bases numbered 3, after V lost 2 bases and J lost 4 bases. Germline CDR1 SGHRS, CDR2 YFSETQ. This CDR3 is 13 amino acids long.

There are a few counts of this clone. The chain employs TRBV7-9 and TRBJ1-1, with 8 positions matching TRBD1. The CDR3 sequence is 14 residues long. Per germline, CDR1 SEHNR and CDR2 FQNEAQ (reference sequence). V shed 5 bases, J shed 4 bases, and the junction held 6 bases outside the gene matches. CDR3 nucleotides: TGTGCCAGCAGCCCCATCACAGGGGGCACTGAAGCTTTCTTT. The encoded protein is CASSPITGGTEAFF.

The chain couples TRBV7-6 to TRBJ2-1, with D possibly matching TRBD1 (6 bases). The CDR3 runs 14 residues. The V and J ends lost 0 bases and 5 bases respectively, with 8 bases between them. CDR1 is SGHVS and CDR2 is FNYEAQ in the germline V gene. The CDR3 region has the DNA TGTGCCAGCAGCTTAGCCAGGGACAACAATGAGCAGTTCTTC. Residues: CASSLARDNNEQFF.

The chain carries TRBV30 and TRBJ1-1; D gene unclear. Germline CDR1 and CDR2: GTSNPN and SVGIG (reference sequence). This CDR3 has 14 amino acids. Trimming took 7 bases from V and 2 from J, leaving 17 bases between them. The CDR3 here is CASRRRTDNTEAFF. The CDR3 nucleotides read TGTGCCTCACGGCGCCGGACTGATAACACTGAAGCTTTCTTT.

This clone was detected a few times. The rearrangement joins TRBV19 to TRBJ1-1; D ambiguous. The V gene's germline CDR1 is LNHDA and CDR2 SQIVND (reference sequence). The CDR3 covers 16 residues. Trimming removed 6 bases at V and 1 base at J, with 18 bases between. The CDR3 coding sequence is TGTGCCAGTAGCACCCGGTTGATCTACGAGAACACTGAAGCTTTCTTT. Encoded protein: CASSTRLIYENTEAFF. The full variable domain, its missing parts supplied by reference TRBV19 and TRBJ1-1, is DGGITQSPKYLFRKEGQNVTLSCEQNLNHDAMYWYRQDPGQGLRLIYYSQIVNDFQKGDIAEGYSVSREKKESFPLTVTSAQKNPTAFYLCASSTRLIYENTEAFFGQGTRLTVV.

This clone has more than one count but fewer than ten. The same CDR3 can be traced to other DNA sequences in this sample. The V and J genes are TRBV28 and TRBJ2-7; D is perhaps TRBD2 (6 bases). The ends were cut back, 6 bases at V and 2 bases at J, with 11 bases in the middle. Germline loops: CDR1 MDHEN, CDR2 SYDVKM. The CDR3 consists of 13 residues. CDR3 DNA: TGTGCCAGCAGCCCTGGGGGGACCTACGAGCAGTACTTC. Translating gives CASSPGGTYEQYF.

This clone was seen only a few times. The chain is built from TRBV6-5 and TRBJ2-3; D uncertain. CDR1 and CDR2 from the germline V gene are MNHEY and SVGAGI. The CDR3 totals 13 residues. Trimming took off 0 bases at V and 5 bases at J, with 6 bases between the two ends. CDR3 DNA: TGTGCCAGCAGTTACTCATTCAGAGATACGCAGTATTTT. Translated, it gives CASSYSFRDTQYF.

The chain uses TRBV18 and TRBJ1-1; 7 bases agree with TRBD1. Trimming cost V 5 bases and J 6 bases; bases outside gene matches: 12. The CDR3 contains 15 residues. Per the germline V gene, CDR1 is KGHSH and CDR2 is LQKENI. CDR3 sequence: CASSLYRGEGSEAFF. Here the CDR3 DNA reads TGTGCCAGCTCATTGTACAGGGGAGAGGGATCTGAAGCTTTCTTT.

The sample holds a few counts of this clone. The chain recombines TRBV6-4 with TRBJ2-1; possible D gene TRBD1, 5 bases. Germline CDR1 reads MRHNA; CDR2 reads SNTAGT. The CDR3 has 19 residues. Trimming took 2 bases from V and 8 from J, leaving 28 bases between them. The CDR3 reads CASSDGQGLTPMLCYEQFF. As DNA, the CDR3 is TGTGCCAGCAGTGACGGGCAGGGCCTGACTCCCATGCTGTGTTATGAGCAGTTCTTC.

A few counts support this clone. The chain couples TRBV4-3 to TRBJ2-5; 7 nucleotides agree with TRBD2. The CDR3 has 17 residues. CDR1 is LGHNA, CDR2 YSLEER, per germline. V shed 0 bases and J 1 base; nucleotides not matched to a gene: 8. The CDR3 DNA reads as TGCGCCAGCAGCCAAGAAGGTCGGGGGGAAACCCAAGAGACCCAGTACTTC. This sequence encodes CASSQEGRGETQETQYF.